Below are 22 T cell receptor beta chains sequenced from a single sample in a study of blood T cell repertoires in COVID-19. Assay: immunoSEQ multiplex PCR; the TCRdb copy retains only in-frame clones and omits some. The repertoire consists of 180,000 or so clones, with about 86% occurring once and the leading ten covering roughly 7.8%. Source material: peripheral blood. The receptors were gathered from a man in his 60s with acute or convalescent COVID-19.

J is TRBJ2-1 and V is TRBV11-2, with unresolved D. Germline V lookup: CDR1 SGHAT, CDR2 FQNNGV. This CDR3 region has 15 residues. Trimming pared 1 base from V and 8 bases from J, leaving 15 bases between. DNA of the CDR3: TGTGCCAGCAGCTTAGGAGGCCAACTCCCTCATGAGCAGTTCTTC. Translating it yields CASSLGGQLPHEQFF.

The CDR3 spells CASSPRGGSAKNTEAFF. CDR3 DNA: TGTGCCAGTAGCCCCCGGGGGGGCTCGGCCAAGAACACTGAAGCTTTCTTT. The chain couples TRBV19 to TRBJ1-1; TRBD1 might be the D (6 bases). Germline V lookup: CDR1 LNHDA, CDR2 SQIVND (reference sequence). With 6 bases removed from V and 1 base from J, the gap between germline ends came to 21 bases. The CDR3 runs 17 residues.

The gene calls are TRBV6-5 and TRBJ1-1; perhaps TRBD1 as D (5 bases). The CDR3 is 15 residues long. From germline, CDR1 is MNHEY and CDR2 SVGAGI. V was shortened by 4 bases and J by 1 base, with 13 bases between the two germline ends. The CDR3 DNA reads as TGTGCCAGCAGTTTGCACGGGGGGTCGAACACTGAAGCTTTCTTT. It encodes CASSLHGGSNTEAFF.

The chain carries TRBV5-4 and TRBJ2-5; 10 bases agree with TRBD2. From germline, CDR1 is SGHNT and CDR2 YYREEE (reference sequence). This CDR3 comprises 17 residues. Trimming at V came to 5 bases and at J to 2 bases, leaving 12 bases not matched to a gene. CDR3 protein: CASSSAGTSVYQETQYF. In DNA, the CDR3 is TGTGCCAGCAGTTCAGCCGGGACTAGCGTTTATCAAGAGACCCAGTACTTC.

This chain uses TRBV28 with TRBJ2-7; 11 nucleotides align to TRBD1. The V and J ends lost 7 bases and 6 bases, in that order; junction bases with no gene match: 8. Germline V gene sequence: CDR1 MDHEN, CDR2 SYDVKM. CDR3 length equals 14 residues. In DNA form, the CDR3 reads TGTGCCAGCAAAAGGGACAGGGGGTTCTCCGAGCAGTACTTC. Translated: CASKRDRGFSEQYF.

The chain carries TRBV11-1 and TRBJ2-7; 7 nucleotides match TRBD2. Germline V gene sequence: CDR1 SGHAT, CDR2 FQDESV (reference sequence). The CDR3 totals 15 residues. Trimming took 0 bases from V and 3 from J; bases not matched to a gene: 5. The CDR3 sequence is CASSLAGLVRYEQYF. Here the CDR3 DNA reads TGTGCCAGCAGCTTAGCTGGACTAGTCCGCTACGAGCAGTACTTC.

The genes are TRBV5-1 and TRBJ2-7; D is unclear. The germline V and J ends were trimmed by 4 bases and 4 bases, with 6 bases remaining between them. CDR3 length equals 11 residues. From germline, CDR1 is SGHRS and CDR2 YFSETQ. The CDR3 protein is CASSPGYEQYF. Here the CDR3 DNA reads TGCGCCAGCAGCCCGGGTTACGAGCAGTACTTC.

As for this clone: This specimen includes other DNA sequences encoding the same CDR3. V usage is TRBV7-9 and J usage is TRBJ2-3; the match to TRBD2 covers 14 bases. The CDR3 sequence is 15 residues long. Per the germline V gene, CDR1 is SEHNR and CDR2 is FQNEAQ (reference sequence). Trimming took 4 bases from V and 6 from J; bases not matched to a gene: 3. This chain's CDR3 is CASSSGLAGADTQYF. The CDR3 nucleotides are TGTGCCAGCAGCTCGGGACTAGCGGGAGCGGATACGCAGTATTTT.

The V call is TRBV27, the J call TRBJ1-4, with TRBD1 as a possible D gene (6 bases). This CDR3 spans 14 amino acids. CDR1 is MNHEY and CDR2 is SMNVEV in the germline V gene (reference sequence). The V end lost 9 bases, the J end lost 4 bases, and 15 bases lay between the germline ends. CDR3 nucleotide sequence: TGTGCCAGAGGACAGCGCGATAGTAATGAAAAACTGTTTTTT. It yields the protein CARGQRDSNEKLFF.

The chain joins TRBV28 to TRBJ2-3; the match to TRBD1 covers 8 bases. J gave up 1 base and V 3 bases, and 3 bases lay outside the gene matches. CDR1 is MDHEN, CDR2 SYDVKM, per germline. CDR3 length: 15 residues. The DNA of the CDR3 is TGTGCCAGCAGTTTTCCGGGACAGGGCACAGATACGCAGTATTTT. Its protein product is CASSFPGQGTDTQYF.

This clone was counted a few times. The rearrangement uses TRBV14 and TRBJ2-7; TRBD1 matches at 8 bases. Germline CDR1 and CDR2: SGHDN and FVKESK. The CDR3 length is 14 residues. V lost 4 bases to trimming and J lost 3 bases; unmatched junction nucleotides: 5. The CDR3 is CASSRRTGRYEQYF. CDR3 DNA sequence: TGTGCCAGCAGCCGCCGGACAGGGCGCTACGAGCAGTACTTC.

The chain joins TRBV9 to TRBJ2-5; D unresolved. The CDR3 loop spans 14 amino acids. Germline CDR1 and CDR2: SGDLS and YYNGEE. V was shortened by 4 bases and J by 0 bases, with 10 bases between the two germline ends. The CDR3 is CASSPRGNQETQYF. The CDR3 DNA sequence: TGTGCCAGCAGCCCAAGAGGTAACCAAGAGACCCAGTACTTC.

The rearrangement links TRBV25-1 to TRBJ1-6; 9 positions match TRBD1. V shed 2 bases and J 7 bases; nucleotides not matched to a gene: 3. The germline gives CDR1 MGHDK, CDR2 SYGVNS. The CDR3 runs 15 residues. The CDR3 sequence: CASSEPGTGNSPLHF. DNA for the CDR3: TGTGCCAGCAGTGAACCCGGGACAGGGAATTCACCCCTCCACTTT.

V usage is TRBV5-1 and J usage is TRBJ2-1; TRBD1 might be the D (6 bases). Trimming shortened V by 0 bases and J by 7 bases, and 11 bases separated the two germline ends. CDR3 length: 14 residues. Germline values: CDR1 SGHRS, CDR2 YFSETQ. CDR3: CASSLDARGNEQFF. The CDR3 region has the DNA TGCGCCAGCAGCTTGGATGCCAGGGGTAATGAGCAGTTCTTC. Drawing the rest from reference TRBV5-1 and TRBJ2-1, the complete variable domain is KAGVTQTPRYLIKTRGQQVTLSCSPISGHRSVSWYQQTPGQGLQFLFEYFSETQRNKGNFPGRFSGRQFSNSRSEMNVSTLELGDSALYLCASSLDARGNEQFFGPGTRLTVL.

A single count supports this clone. The chain carries TRBV30 and TRBJ2-7; possibly TRBD2 for D (6 bases). CDR1 is GTSNPN and CDR2 is SVGIG in the germline V gene (reference sequence). There are 13 residues in the CDR3. Deletions cut 5 bases from V and 6 bases from J, with 17 bases between. The CDR3 bases are TGTGCCTGGGGGGGAAATCCGCGGGGCGAGCAGTACTTC. It translates to CAWGGNPRGEQYF.

V and J are TRBV28 and TRBJ2-7, with 7 bases matching TRBD2. This CDR3 is 13 amino acids long. J gave up 4 bases and V 3 bases, and 3 bases lay outside the gene matches. Germline CDR1 is MDHEN and CDR2 is SYDVKM. CDR3 DNA: TGTGCCAGCAGTTTGGGGGGGTGGTACGAGCAGTACTTC. It specifies CASSLGGWYEQYF.

The V and J genes are TRBV5-1 and TRBJ1-3; D is perhaps TRBD1 (6 bases). The CDR3 has 15 residues. CDR1 and CDR2 from the germline V gene are SGHRS and YFSETQ. V was shortened by 3 bases and J by 0 bases, with 10 bases between the two germline ends. DNA for the CDR3: TGCGCCAGCAGCTCGGACAGTAACTCTGGAAACACCATATATTTT. It is translated as CASSSDSNSGNTIYF.

The V and J genes are TRBV6-1 and TRBJ1-5; D gene unclear. This CDR3 comprises 15 residues. Germline CDR1 is MNHNS and CDR2 is SASEGT. V was pared by 3 bases and J by 5 bases, with 14 bases between. The CDR3 DNA reads TGTGCCAGCAGTGATCTAGGACTGGGAGATCAGCCCCAGCATTTT. Amino acids: CASSDLGLGDQPQHF.

The V call is TRBV7-9, the J call TRBJ1-1; the match to TRBD1 covers 10 bases. V was pared by 5 bases and J by 7 bases, with 10 bases of the junction left unmatched. The CDR3 has 15 amino acids. The germline V gene has CDR1 SEHNR and CDR2 FQNEAQ (reference sequence). Here the CDR3 reads CASSGPGQGRGEAFF. CDR3 nucleotide sequence: TGTGCCAGCAGCGGCCCGGGACAGGGGCGGGGTGAAGCTTTCTTT.

This clone was seen just once. This rearrangement joins TRBV5-4 to TRBJ1-5; 9 bases agree with TRBD1. The germline gives CDR1 SGHNT, CDR2 YYREEE (reference sequence). This CDR3 region has 14 residues. Germline trimming cut 5 bases from V and 4 bases from J; bases unmatched to any gene: 4. The CDR3 protein is CASSRDRENQPQHF. The CDR3 DNA reads TGTGCCAGCAGTCGGGACAGGGAAAATCAGCCCCAGCATTTT.

This chain uses TRBV18 with TRBJ1-1, with D perhaps TRBD1 (5 bases). The germline gives CDR1 KGHSH, CDR2 LQKENI. The V and J ends lost 6 bases and 1 base respectively, with 12 bases between them. CDR3 length: 14 amino acids. In nucleotides, the CDR3 is TGTGCCAGCTCTATGGGGGGGTCGAACACTGAAGCTTTCTTT. This sequence encodes CASSMGGSNTEAFF.

This chain links TRBV7-9 with TRBJ2-3; D is unclear. CDR3 length: 12 amino acids. The V gene lost 5 bases and the J gene lost 1 base, with 4 bases spanning the gap. Germline V gene sequence: CDR1 SEHNR, CDR2 FQNEAQ (reference sequence). The CDR3 coding sequence is TGTGCCAGCAGCCCTCGCACAGATACGCAGTATTTT. It specifies CASSPRTDTQYF.